These T cell receptor beta chains were read from a single sample in a study of OX40 agonist ivuxolimab in advanced cancers. Measured with immunoSEQ multiplex PCR; TCRdb has only the in-frame clones, and not every one. The data hold about 72,000 clones, with 75% to 90% observed a single time. The sequencing used CD4+ or CD8+ T cells sorted from blood, collected in a trial of the OX40 agonist ivuxolimab. The receptors were sampled from an adult with an advanced solid tumor such as melanoma, head and neck, liver or kidney cancer. Both conserved end residues are part of each CDR3. The order of the fields is V gene, clone size, J gene, CDR3 protein. Expanded clones get a size class; other rows say once, few or many, or leave the size out.

V gene: TRBV18; clone size: .; J gene: TRBJ1-2; CDR3 protein: CASSPQGSGGYTF
V gene: TRBV9; clone size: few; J gene: TRBJ1-1; CDR3 protein: CASSVVGTGGSGTEAFF
V gene: TRBV6-1; clone size: few; J gene: TRBJ1-2; CDR3 protein: CASSDRDRGVNYGYTF
V gene: TRBV15; clone size: .; J gene: TRBJ2-2; CDR3 protein: CATSRYLGELFF
V gene: TRBV6-1; clone size: .; J gene: TRBJ2-5; CDR3 protein: CASSEALMYQETQYF
V gene: TRBV19; clone size: .; J gene: TRBJ2-7; CDR3 protein: CASRKNRDGRYGEQYF
V gene: TRBV27; clone size: .; J gene: TRBJ2-1; CDR3 protein: CASRGWTSGTYNEQFF
V gene: TRBV7-6; clone size: once; J gene: TRBJ1-2; CDR3 protein: CASSLEAGGRRGYTF
V gene: TRBV5-4; clone size: .; J gene: TRBJ2-7; CDR3 protein: CASSALAGGPGEQYF
V gene: TRBV28; clone size: .; J gene: TRBJ1-1; CDR3 protein: CASSLSSDTEAFF
V gene: TRBV29-1; clone size: once; J gene: TRBJ2-7; CDR3 protein: CSVGGQWEQYF
V gene: TRBV6-5; clone size: .; J gene: TRBJ2-1; CDR3 protein: CASSYGLGGYNEQFF
V gene: TRBV7-8; clone size: .; J gene: TRBJ1-1; CDR3 protein: CASSLQGNTEAFF
V gene: TRBV29-1; clone size: .; J gene: TRBJ1-1; CDR3 protein: CSVHGGPTEAFF
V gene: TRBV5-8; clone size: once; J gene: TRBJ1-5; CDR3 protein: CASSLVTGASSNQPQHF
V gene: TRBV7-3; clone size: .; J gene: TRBJ2-7; CDR3 protein: CASSPTGEISYEQYF
V gene: TRBV14; clone size: .; J gene: TRBJ2-5; CDR3 protein: CASSQDAGARGTQYF
V gene: TRBV10-3; clone size: once; J gene: TRBJ2-5; CDR3 protein: CAISDGLKETQYF
V gene: TRBV5-1; clone size: .; J gene: TRBJ2-3; CDR3 protein: CASSLRTSTDTQYF
V gene: TRBV2; clone size: .; J gene: TRBJ1-2; CDR3 protein: CAGRGSDYGYTF
V gene: TRBV5-1; clone size: .; J gene: TRBJ2-2; CDR3 protein: CASSFEIFTGELFF
V gene: TRBV10-3; clone size: .; J gene: TRBJ2-1; CDR3 protein: CAISEEGVEQFF
V gene: TRBV11-3; clone size: .; J gene: TRBJ1-1; CDR3 protein: CASSLPGNTEAFF